The rows below give T cell receptor beta chains drawn from one sample of a study of CD8 T cells in ankylosing spondylitis. TCRdb independently ran MiXCR on the 5' RACE reads; one entry per CDR3 protein. This table holds approximately 400,000 distinct CDR3 sequences, more than 25% found once. Sequencing was carried out using blood, either unsorted or a sorted T cell fraction (not recorded which). The receptor source for this set is a male donor with ankylosing spondylitis. The CDR3 runs from the conserved cysteine through the conserved F or W. A D gene is named only where the DNA matches it firmly. Size is omitted from some rows. Given values are once, few, many or a class for expanded clones.

j_call,d_call,v_call,clone_size,cdr3_aa,cdr3_nt
TRBJ2-5,.,TRBV7-2,few,CASSLAQAVSETQYF,TGTGCCAGCAGCTTAGCACAGGCGGTATCTGAGACCCAGTACTTC
TRBJ2-5,.,TRBV6-2/TRBV6-3,.,CASSYRPGNQETQYF,TGTGCCAGCAGTTACAGGCCGGGGAACCAAGAGACCCAGTACTTC
TRBJ2-1,.,TRBV10-3,.,CAISRYNEQFF,TGTGCCATCAGTCGATACAATGAGCAGTTCTTC
TRBJ2-1,TRBD2,TRBV18,.,CASSPASGRGEGEQFF,TGTGCCAGCTCACCCGCTAGCGGGCGGGGTGAAGGTGAGCAGTTCTTC
TRBJ1-2,TRBD1,TRBV15,.,CATRTGQGRYGYTF,TGTGCCACCAGAACCGGACAGGGCCGCTATGGCTACACCTTC
TRBJ1-2,.,TRBV4-2,.,CASSQGSTGGGGYGYTF,TGTGCCAGCAGCCAAGGGTCGACCGGTGGGGGTGGTTATGGCTACACCTTC
TRBJ2-1,.,TRBV12-3/TRBV12-4,few,CASSLGFDNEQFF,TGTGCCAGCAGTTTAGGTTTTGACAATGAGCAGTTCTTC
TRBJ1-2,.,TRBV10-3,.,CAISEGKEVYGYTF,TGTGCCATCAGTGAGGGAAAGGAGGTTTATGGCTACACCTTC
TRBJ2-1,.,TRBV5-1,few,CASSFLTDGEQFF,TGCGCCAGCAGCTTTTTGACCGATGGTGAGCAGTTCTTC
TRBJ2-7,TRBD1,TRBV12-3/TRBV12-4,.,CASSLLGSEGQGRYEQYF,TGTGCCAGCAGTTTACTGGGTTCTGAAGGACAGGGGAGGTACGAGCAGTACTTC
TRBJ1-2,TRBD1,TRBV25-1,few,CASADRGAFGYTF,TGTGCCAGCGCGGACAGGGGGGCGTTCGGCTACACCTTC
TRBJ2-1,TRBD1,TRBV9,many,CASSVVRGQVFNNEQFF,TGTGCCAGCAGCGTAGTTCGAGGACAGGTATTCAACAATGAGCAGTTCTTC
TRBJ2-1,.,TRBV28,once,CASSYYTPRNEQFF,TGTGCCAGCAGTTACTATACCCCTAGGAATGAGCAGTTCTTC
TRBJ1-5,.,TRBV3-1,once,CASSQAKGQPQHF,TGTGCCAGCAGCCAAGCTAAGGGTCAGCCCCAGCATTTT
TRBJ1-2,TRBD1,TRBV6-1,.,CASSTDRLGINYGYTF,TGTGCCAGCAGCACGGACAGGCTTGGAATTAACTATGGCTACACCTTC
TRBJ2-7,TRBD2,TRBV20-1,.,CSARRTLADEQYF,TGCAGTGCTAGAAGAACGCTAGCGGACGAGCAGTACTTC
TRBJ2-7,.,TRBV4-2,once,CASSHKDHEQYF,TGTGCCAGCAGCCATAAAGACCACGAGCAGTACTTC
TRBJ2-1,.,TRBV14,.,CASSQEGGPYNEQFF,TGTGCCAGCAGCCAAGAGGGCGGACCCTACAATGAGCAGTTCTTC
TRBJ2-1,TRBD2,TRBV5-6,few,CASTMGGGEQFF,TGTGCCAGCACCATGGGGGGGGGTGAGCAGTTCTTC
TRBJ2-5,TRBD1,TRBV4-2,.,CASSQDFGTGEETQYF,TGTGCCAGCAGCCAAGATTTCGGGACAGGGGAAGAGACCCAGTACTTC
TRBJ2-5,TRBD2,TRBV18,few,CASSPRALAVGETQYF,TGTGCCAGCTCACCAAGAGCCCTAGCGGTAGGAGAGACCCAGTACTTC
TRBJ2-2,.,TRBV20-1,.,CSATGPGLNTGELFF,TGCAGTGCTACCGGACCGGGACTTAACACCGGGGAGCTGTTTTTT
TRBJ2-2,TRBD1,TRBV20-1,few,CSADGTDNTGELFF,TGCAGTGCTGACGGGACAGACAACACCGGGGAGCTGTTTTTT
TRBJ2-3,.,TRBV29-1,.,CSVVWWNTDTQYF,TGCAGCGTTGTTTGGTGGAACACAGATACGCAGTATTTT
TRBJ1-6,TRBD1,TRBV3-1,.,CASSPGDRTNSPLHF,TGTGCCAGCAGCCCGGGGGACAGGACCAACTCACCCCTCCACTTT
TRBJ2-2,.,TRBV11-2,.,CASSASRGFTGELFF,TGTGCCAGCAGCGCCAGCAGGGGTTTCACCGGGGAGCTGTTTTTT
TRBJ1-2,.,TRBV5-1,few,CASSPIQGNGYTF,TGCGCCAGCAGCCCGATACAGGGTAATGGCTACACCTTC
TRBJ2-1,TRBD1,TRBV11-2,few,CASSWTGQTEQFF,TGTGCCAGCAGCTGGACAGGGCAAACTGAGCAGTTCTTC
TRBJ2-1,TRBD2,TRBV20-1,.,CSARDPAGEYNEQFF,TGCAGTGCTAGAGATCCAGCGGGAGAGTACAATGAGCAGTTCTTC
TRBJ2-1,.,TRBV7-2,few,CASSPHLGDEQFF,TGTGCCAGCAGCCCACACTTGGGGGATGAGCAGTTCTTC
TRBJ1-1,TRBD1,TRBV29-1,.,CSGDRGWTEAFF,TGCAGCGGGGACAGGGGTTGGACTGAAGCTTTCTTT
TRBJ1-2,.,TRBV5-1,few,CASSSQQNYGYTF,TGCGCCAGCAGCTCACAACAAAACTATGGCTACACCTTC
TRBJ2-3,TRBD1,TRBV29-1,.,CSVTGKASTDTQYF,TGCAGCGTGACAGGGAAGGCTAGCACAGATACGCAGTATTTT
TRBJ2-1,TRBD1,TRBV18,.,CASSPREGTGGHNEQFF,TGTGCCAGCTCACCAAGAGAAGGGACAGGGGGACACAATGAGCAGTTCTTC
TRBJ2-1,.,TRBV7-2,few,CASSLDSFNEQFF,TGTGCCAGCAGCTTAGACTCCTTCAATGAGCAGTTCTTC
TRBJ2-3,TRBD2,TRBV2,.,CASSLYRAGGSDTQYF,TGTGCCAGCAGTCTCTATCGAGCGGGAGGCTCAGATACGCAGTATTTT
TRBJ2-7,.,TRBV5-1,.,CASSSGQFSPIQQYF,TGCGCCAGCAGCTCTGGACAGTTTTCTCCAATTCAGCAGTACTTC